The TCR beta chain under discussion was sequenced for a study of CD8+CD57+ T cells in acquired aplastic anemia (dated 2018 in TCRdb). Study-level background: On average, sorted CD4+ and CD8+ cells yielded roughly 3.4 ug of extracted DNA, with a range of about 0.19 to 30 ug. CD8+CD57+ expansion was defined as frequency above the mean frequency observed in healthy subjects.

The CDR3 is 14 amino acids long, termini counted. Only CDR3 DNA remains: 42 bases, in frame from the first base. CDR1 is given as SGHAT and CDR2 as FQNNGV, both from the germline V gene. Relative to germline, V is 0 bases shorter and J is 3 bases shorter, with 6 bases between their ends. Concerning this clonotype itself: Its antigen is currently not known. This CDR3 fails to terminate in the conserved phenylalanine or tryptophan, so it likely reflects a read error.

The patients picked for sequencing were ones in whom flow cytometry had shown an expansion of CD8+CD57+ cells. Every patient had severe acquired aplastic anemia, diagnosed using the International Study of Aplastic Anemia and Agranulocytosis and Camitta criteria. No therapy had been received by the patients at the time of blood sampling. In this study, sorted CD4+ and CD8+ T cells from the blood of healthy subjects and of severe aplastic anemia patients had their TCR repertoires deep-sequenced. Patients were enrolled under clinicaltrials.gov protocols 00001620, 01623167, 00001397, 00071045, 00081523 and 00961064 in the USA. Ficoll-Paque density gradient centrifugation was used to isolate peripheral blood mononuclear cells. Before DNA extraction, CD4+ and CD8+ T cells were sorted with FACS or magnetic beads. What the study reported, not specific to this receptor: Around 30 CD8+ CDR3 sequences were found in both patients and controls but appeared to be highly expressed in patients and within the immunodominant clones of the patients. CD8+ Simpson's diversity did not differ significantly between patients and healthy controls (P=0.060).

TCR beta VDJ combination and CDR3 sequence profiling used genomic DNA as the template. TCR repertoire sequencing was run on an Illumina HiSeq 2000. From the authors' description of their analysis: Repertoire assessment relied on Simpson's diversity index, CDR3 size and DJ length profiles, and TRBV/TRBJ rearrangement plots. The immunodominant clone was defined as the most abundant DNA sequence in deep sequencing data. CDR3 amino acid sequences were checked for sharing between subjects and were compared against published repertoires and the VDJdb database. TCRdb cleaned the public reads at Q25 with fastp, built clones with MiXCR and kept in-frame beta chains. Identical CDR3 protein sequences are pooled into one entry, listed with their most common genes and DNA. These V and J calls rely on TCRdb rather than the paper's analysis. The sample records under 500,000 distinct CDR3 sequences, roughly a third of which are singletons. 0.82% of the sample is taken by the ten largest.

The receptor comes from a human donor with aplastic anemia. Recombination joined TRBV11-2 with TRBJ1-5; too little of a D gene remains to name it. Input material: sorted CD4+, CD8+, or CD8+CD57+ T cells (not recorded which) from PBMCs. The sequence in DNA is TGTGCCAGCAGCTTAGATCGGACCAATCAGCCCCAGCATCTT. It translates to CASSLDRTNQPQHL.